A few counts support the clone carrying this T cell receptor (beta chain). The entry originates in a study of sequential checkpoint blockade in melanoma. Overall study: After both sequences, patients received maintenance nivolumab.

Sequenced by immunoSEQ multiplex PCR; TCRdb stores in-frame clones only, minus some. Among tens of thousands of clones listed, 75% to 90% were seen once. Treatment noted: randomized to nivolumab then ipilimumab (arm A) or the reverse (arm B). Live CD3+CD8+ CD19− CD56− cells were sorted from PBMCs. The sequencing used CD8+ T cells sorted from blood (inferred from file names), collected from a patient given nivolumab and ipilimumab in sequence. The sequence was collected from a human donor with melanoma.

The CDR3 loop reads CASSSGAMGGDTGELFF. The CDR3, as DNA: TGTGCCAGCAGCAGCGGGGCGATGGGGGGGGACACCGGGGAGCTGTTTTTT. This chain links TRBV21-1 with TRBJ2-2; the table's D call, TRBD2, has no DNA check behind it. TRBV21-1 is given as a pseudogene. CDR3 length: 17 residues.